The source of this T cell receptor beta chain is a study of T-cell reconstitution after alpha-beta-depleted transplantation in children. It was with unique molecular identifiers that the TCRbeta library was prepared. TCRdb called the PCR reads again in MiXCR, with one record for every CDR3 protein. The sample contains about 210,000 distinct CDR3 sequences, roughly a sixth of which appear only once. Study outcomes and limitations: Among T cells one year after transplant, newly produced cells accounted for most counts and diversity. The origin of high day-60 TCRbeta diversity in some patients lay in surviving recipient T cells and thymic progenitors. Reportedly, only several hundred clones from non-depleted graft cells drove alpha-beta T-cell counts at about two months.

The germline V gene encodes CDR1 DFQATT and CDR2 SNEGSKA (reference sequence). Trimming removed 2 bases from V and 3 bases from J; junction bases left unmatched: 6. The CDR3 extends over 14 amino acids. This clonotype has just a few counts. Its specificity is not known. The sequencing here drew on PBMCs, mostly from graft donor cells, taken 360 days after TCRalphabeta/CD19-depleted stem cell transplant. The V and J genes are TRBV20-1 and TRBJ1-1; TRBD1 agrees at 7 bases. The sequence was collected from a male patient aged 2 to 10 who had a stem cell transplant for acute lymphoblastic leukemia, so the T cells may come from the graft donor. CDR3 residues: CSARKGGADTEAFF. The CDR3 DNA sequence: TGCAGTGCTAGAAAAGGGGGCGCGGACACTGAAGCTTTCTTT.